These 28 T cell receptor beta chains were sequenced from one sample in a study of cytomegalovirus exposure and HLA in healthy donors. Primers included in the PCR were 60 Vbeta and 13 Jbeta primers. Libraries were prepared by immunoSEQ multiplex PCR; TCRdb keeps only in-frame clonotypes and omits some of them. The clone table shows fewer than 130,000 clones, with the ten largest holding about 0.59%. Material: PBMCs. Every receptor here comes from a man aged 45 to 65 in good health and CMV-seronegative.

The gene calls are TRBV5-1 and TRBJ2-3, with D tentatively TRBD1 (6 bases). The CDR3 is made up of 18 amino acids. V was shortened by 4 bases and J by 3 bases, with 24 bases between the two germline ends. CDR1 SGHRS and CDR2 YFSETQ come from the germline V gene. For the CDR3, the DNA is TGCGCCAGCAGCCCACACGGTGGGGGCAGTGGGGGTACAGATACGCAGTATTTT. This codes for CASSPHGGGSGGTDTQYF.

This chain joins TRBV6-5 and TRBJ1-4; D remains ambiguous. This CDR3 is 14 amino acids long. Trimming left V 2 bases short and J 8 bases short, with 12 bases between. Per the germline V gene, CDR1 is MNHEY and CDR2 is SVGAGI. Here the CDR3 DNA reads TGTGCCAGCAGTTACGAGAGGTATCGAGAAAAACTGTTTTTT. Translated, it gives CASSYERYREKLFF.

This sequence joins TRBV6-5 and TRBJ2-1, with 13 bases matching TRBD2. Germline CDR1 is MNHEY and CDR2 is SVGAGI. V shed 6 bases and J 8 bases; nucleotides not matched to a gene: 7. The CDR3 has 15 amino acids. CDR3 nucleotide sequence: TGTGCCAGCAGCGGAGGGACTAGCGGGATCGATGAGCAGTTCTTC. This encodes CASSGGTSGIDEQFF.

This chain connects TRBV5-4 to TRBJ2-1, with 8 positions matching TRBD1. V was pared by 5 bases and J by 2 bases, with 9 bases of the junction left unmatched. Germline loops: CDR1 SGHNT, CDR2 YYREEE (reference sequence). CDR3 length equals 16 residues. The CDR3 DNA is TGTGCCAGCAGGCGTTTACAGGGGGACGCCTACAATGAGCAGTTCTTC. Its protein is CASRRLQGDAYNEQFF.

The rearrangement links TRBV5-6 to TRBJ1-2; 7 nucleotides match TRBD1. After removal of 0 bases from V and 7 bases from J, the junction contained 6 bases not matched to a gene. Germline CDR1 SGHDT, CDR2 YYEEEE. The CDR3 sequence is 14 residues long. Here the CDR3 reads CASSLEQGRTGYTF. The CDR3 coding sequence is TGTGCCAGCAGCTTGGAACAGGGGAGGACTGGCTACACCTTC. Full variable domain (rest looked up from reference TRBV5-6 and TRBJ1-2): DAGVTQSPTHLIKTRGQQVTLRCSPKSGHDTVSWYQQALGQGPQFIFQYYEEEERQRGNFPDRFSGHQFPNYSSELNVNALLLGDSALYLCASSLEQGRTGYTFGSGTRLTVV.

The CDR3 spells CASSLAPGHYEAFF. CDR3 bases: TGTGCCAGCAGCTTGGCCCCCGGACACTATGAAGCTTTCTTT. The chain employs TRBV5-4 and TRBJ1-1, with D possibly matching TRBD1 (5 bases). Germline values: CDR1 SGHNT, CDR2 YYREEE (reference sequence). The V gene lost 0 bases and the J gene lost 7 bases, with 13 bases spanning the gap. The CDR3 length is 14 residues.

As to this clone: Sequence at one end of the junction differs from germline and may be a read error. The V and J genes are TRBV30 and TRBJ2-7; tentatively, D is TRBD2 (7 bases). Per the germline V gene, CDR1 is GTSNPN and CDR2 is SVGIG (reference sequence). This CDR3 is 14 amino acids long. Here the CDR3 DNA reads TGTGCCGGGAGGGGGGCCGCGCCCCCCTACGAGCAGTACTTC. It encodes CAGRGAAPPYEQYF.

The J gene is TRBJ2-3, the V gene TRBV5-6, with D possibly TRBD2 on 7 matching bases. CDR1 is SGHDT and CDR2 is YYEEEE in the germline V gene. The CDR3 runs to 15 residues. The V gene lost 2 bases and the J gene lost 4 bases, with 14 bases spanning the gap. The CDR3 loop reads CASSLPAGAADTQYF. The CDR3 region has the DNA TGTGCCAGCAGCTTACCCGCGGGGGCGGCAGATACGCAGTATTTT.

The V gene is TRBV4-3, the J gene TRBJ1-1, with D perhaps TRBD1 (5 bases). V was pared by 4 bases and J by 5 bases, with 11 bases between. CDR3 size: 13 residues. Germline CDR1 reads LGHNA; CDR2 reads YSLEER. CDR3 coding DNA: TGCGCCAGCAGCCGACCAGGGTGGACTGAAGCTTTCTTT. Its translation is CASSRPGWTEAFF.

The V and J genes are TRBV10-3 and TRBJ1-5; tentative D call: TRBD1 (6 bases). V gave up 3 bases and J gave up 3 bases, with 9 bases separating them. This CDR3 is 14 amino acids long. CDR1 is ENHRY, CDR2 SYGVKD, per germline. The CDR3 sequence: CAISDRGANQPQHF. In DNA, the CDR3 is TGTGCCATCAGTGACAGGGGTGCCAATCAGCCCCAGCATTTT.

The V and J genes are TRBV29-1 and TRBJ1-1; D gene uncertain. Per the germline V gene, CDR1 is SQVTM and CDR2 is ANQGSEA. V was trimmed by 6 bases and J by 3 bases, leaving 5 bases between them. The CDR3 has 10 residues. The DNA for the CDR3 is TGCAGCGTCGTTTACACTGAAGCTTTCTTT. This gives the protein CSVVYTEAFF.

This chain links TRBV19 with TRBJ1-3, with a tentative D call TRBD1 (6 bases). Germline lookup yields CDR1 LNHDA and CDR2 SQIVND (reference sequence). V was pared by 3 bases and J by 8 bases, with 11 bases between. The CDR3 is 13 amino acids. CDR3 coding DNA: TGTGCCAGTAGTATTTCAGGGGTTGACACCATATATTTT. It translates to CASSISGVDTIYF.

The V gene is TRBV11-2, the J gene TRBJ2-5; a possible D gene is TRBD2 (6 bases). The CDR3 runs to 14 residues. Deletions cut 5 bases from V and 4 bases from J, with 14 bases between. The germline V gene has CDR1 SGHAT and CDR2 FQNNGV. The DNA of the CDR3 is TGTGCCAGCAGCCTCGGGAGCCTGGGAGAGACCCAGTACTTC. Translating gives CASSLGSLGETQYF.

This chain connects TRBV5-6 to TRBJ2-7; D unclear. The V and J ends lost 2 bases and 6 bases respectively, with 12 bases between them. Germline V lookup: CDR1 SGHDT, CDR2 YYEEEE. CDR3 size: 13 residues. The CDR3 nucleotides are TGTGCCAGCAGCTTAACAGCATCAGGCGAGCAGTACTTC. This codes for CASSLTASGEQYF.

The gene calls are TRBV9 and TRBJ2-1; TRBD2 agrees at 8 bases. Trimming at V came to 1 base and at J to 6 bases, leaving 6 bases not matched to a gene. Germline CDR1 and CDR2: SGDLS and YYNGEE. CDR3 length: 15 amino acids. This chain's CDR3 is CASSVKVAGLNEQFF. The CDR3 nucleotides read TGTGCCAGCAGCGTAAAGGTAGCGGGACTCAATGAGCAGTTCTTC.

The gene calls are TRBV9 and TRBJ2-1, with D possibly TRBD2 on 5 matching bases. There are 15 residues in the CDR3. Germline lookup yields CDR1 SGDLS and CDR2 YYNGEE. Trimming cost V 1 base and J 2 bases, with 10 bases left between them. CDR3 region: CASSVRETPYNEQFF. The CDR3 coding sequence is TGTGCCAGCAGCGTACGGGAAACCCCCTACAATGAGCAGTTCTTC.

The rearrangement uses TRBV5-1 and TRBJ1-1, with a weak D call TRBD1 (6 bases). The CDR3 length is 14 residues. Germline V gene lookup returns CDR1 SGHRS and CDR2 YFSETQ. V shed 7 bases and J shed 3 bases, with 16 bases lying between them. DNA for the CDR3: TGCGCCAGCGGAACGCAGGGGTTGGACACTGAAGCTTTCTTT. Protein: CASGTQGLDTEAFF. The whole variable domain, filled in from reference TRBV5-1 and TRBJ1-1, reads KAGVTQTPRYLIKTRGQQVTLSCSPISGHRSVSWYQQTPGQGLQFLFEYFSETQRNKGNFPGRFSGRQFSNSRSEMNVSTLELGDSALYLCASGTQGLDTEAFFGQGTRLTVV.

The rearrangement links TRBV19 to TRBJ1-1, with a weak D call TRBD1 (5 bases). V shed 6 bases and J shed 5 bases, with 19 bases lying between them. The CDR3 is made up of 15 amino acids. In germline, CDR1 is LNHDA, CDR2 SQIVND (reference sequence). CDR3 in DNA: TGTGCCAGTAGGACAGATACCTATCTTGGGACTGAAGCTTTCTTT. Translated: CASRTDTYLGTEAFF.

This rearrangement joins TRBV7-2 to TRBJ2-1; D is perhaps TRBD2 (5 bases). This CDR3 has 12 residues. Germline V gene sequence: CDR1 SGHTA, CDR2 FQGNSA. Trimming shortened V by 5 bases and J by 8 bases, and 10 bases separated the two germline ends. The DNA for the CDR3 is TGTGCCAGCAGCCTCGGGGTCTATGAGCAGTTCTTC. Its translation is CASSLGVYEQFF.

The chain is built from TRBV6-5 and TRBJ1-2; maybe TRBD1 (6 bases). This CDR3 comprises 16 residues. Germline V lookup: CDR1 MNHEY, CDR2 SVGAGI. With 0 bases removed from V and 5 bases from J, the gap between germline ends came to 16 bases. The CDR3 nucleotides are TGTGCCAGCAGTTACTCAGGGACATCGGTCCGGTATGGCTACACCTTC. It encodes CASSYSGTSVRYGYTF.

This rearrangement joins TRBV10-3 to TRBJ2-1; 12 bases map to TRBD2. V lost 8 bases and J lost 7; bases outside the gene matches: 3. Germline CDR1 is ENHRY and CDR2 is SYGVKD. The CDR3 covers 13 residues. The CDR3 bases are TGTGCCATCGGCCTAGCGGGAGGGAATGAGCAGTTCTTC. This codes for CAIGLAGGNEQFF.

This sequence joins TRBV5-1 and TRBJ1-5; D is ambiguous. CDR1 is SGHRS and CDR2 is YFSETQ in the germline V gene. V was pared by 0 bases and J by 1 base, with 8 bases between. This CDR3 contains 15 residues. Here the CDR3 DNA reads TGCGCCAGCAGCTTGGATGAGGGAAGCAATCAGCCCCAGCATTTT. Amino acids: CASSLDEGSNQPQHF.

CDR3 DNA sequence: TGCGCCAGCAGCGCGGACACCGGCGGCTATGGCTACACCTTC. Encoded protein: CASSADTGGYGYTF. V is TRBV5-1 and J is TRBJ1-2; D is possibly TRBD1 (5 bases). Germline V gene data show CDR1 as SGHRS and CDR2 as YFSETQ. CDR3 length equals 14 residues. The V end lost 4 bases, the J end lost 4 bases, and 14 bases lay between the germline ends.

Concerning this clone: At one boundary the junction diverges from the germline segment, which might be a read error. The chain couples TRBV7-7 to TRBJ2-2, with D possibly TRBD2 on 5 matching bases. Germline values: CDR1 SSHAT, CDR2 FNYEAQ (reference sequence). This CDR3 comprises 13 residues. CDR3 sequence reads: CASSPSGAGELFF. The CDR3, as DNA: TGTGCTAGCAGCCCCAGCGGAGCCGGGGAGCTGTTTTTT.

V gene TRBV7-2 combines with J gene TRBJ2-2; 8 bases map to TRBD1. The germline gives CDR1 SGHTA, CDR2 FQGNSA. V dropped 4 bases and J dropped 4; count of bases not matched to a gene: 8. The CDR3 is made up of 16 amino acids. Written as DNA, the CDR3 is TGTGCCAGCAGCTCCAGGACAGGGACGTTCACCGGGGAGCTGTTTTTT. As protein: CASSSRTGTFTGELFF.

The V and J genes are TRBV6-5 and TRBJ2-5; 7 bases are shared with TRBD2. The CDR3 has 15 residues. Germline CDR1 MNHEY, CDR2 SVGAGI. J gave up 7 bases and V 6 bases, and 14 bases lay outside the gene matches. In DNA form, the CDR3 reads TGTGCCAGCAGATCGACACCCGGGGGGATATGGACCCAGTACTTC. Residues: CASRSTPGGIWTQYF.

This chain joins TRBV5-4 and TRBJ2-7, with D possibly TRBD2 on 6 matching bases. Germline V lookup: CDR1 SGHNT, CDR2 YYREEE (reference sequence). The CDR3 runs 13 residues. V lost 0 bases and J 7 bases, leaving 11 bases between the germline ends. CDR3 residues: CASSLAGGLEQYF. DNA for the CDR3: TGTGCCAGCAGCTTGGCCGGGGGTTTGGAGCAGTACTTC.

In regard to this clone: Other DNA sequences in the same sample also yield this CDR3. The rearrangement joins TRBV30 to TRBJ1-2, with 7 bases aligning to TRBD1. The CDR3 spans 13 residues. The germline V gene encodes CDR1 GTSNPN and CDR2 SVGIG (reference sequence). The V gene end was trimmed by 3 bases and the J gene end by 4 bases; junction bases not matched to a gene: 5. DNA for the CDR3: TGTGCCTGGAGCCGGGACAGACCCTATGGCTACACCTTC. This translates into CAWSRDRPYGYTF.